The 14 T cell receptor beta chains given below trace back to one sample, sequenced in a study of T-cell memory formation after mild COVID-19. Via MiXCR, TCRdb re-called the 5' RACE reads, giving one row per CDR3 protein. This repertoire shows 160,000 or so distinct CDR3 sequences, 30% to 35% found once; its top ten account for more than 10%. The specimen sequenced was PBMCs or a T cell subset sorted from them (not recorded which). These receptors originate from an adult woman who had mild COVID-19 (a few samples of this study predate the infection). Cell type and time point are not known.

The rearrangement links TRBV24-1 to TRBJ1-2, with 9 positions matching TRBD1. There are 13 residues in the CDR3. The V and J ends lost 5 bases and 14 bases, in that order; junction bases with no gene match: 11. CDR1 is KGHDR, CDR2 SFDVKD, per germline. In nucleotides, the CDR3 is TGTGCCACCAGTGCGGACAGGGGAGACGCGCCTACCTTC. Its protein is CATSADRGDAPTF.

In this sample, this clonotype turned up a few times. CDR3 residues: CASSSGGGVGYTF. DNA for the CDR3: TGTGCCAGCAGCTCCGGAGGGGGCGTCGGCTACACCTTC. This chain joins TRBV7-3 and TRBJ1-2; TRBD1 matches at 7 bases. V lost 4 bases, J lost 8 bases, and 7 bases stayed unmatched. The CDR3 totals 13 residues. Germline assignment: CDR1 SGHTA and CDR2 FQGTGA.

The V gene is TRBV3-1, the J gene TRBJ1-1; possible D gene TRBD1, 6 bases. CDR3 length equals 12 residues. Trimming took 5 bases from V and 5 from J, leaving 9 bases between them. CDR1 is LGHDT and CDR2 is YNNKEL in the germline V gene (reference sequence). Here the CDR3 reads CASSYRETEAFF. CDR3 bases: TGTGCCAGCAGCTACAGGGAAACTGAAGCTTTCTTT.

The V call is TRBV3-1, the J call TRBJ2-7; D remains unclear. V gave up 3 bases and J gave up 0 bases, with 3 bases separating them. This CDR3 has 12 residues. Germline V lookup: CDR1 LGHDT, CDR2 YNNKEL (reference sequence). The CDR3 DNA reads TGTGCCAGCAGCCAGGTCTCCTACGAGCAGTACTTC. Translation: CASSQVSYEQYF.

This sequence joins TRBV5-1 and TRBJ2-3; 14 bases map to TRBD2. Germline values: CDR1 SGHRS, CDR2 YFSETQ. The CDR3 runs 19 residues. V trimming: 0 bases; J trimming: 2 bases; junction bases outside the gene matches: 8. CDR3 nucleotide sequence: TGCGCCAGCAGCTTGGTCCCCGGACTAGCGGGAGGAAACACAGATACGCAGTATTTT. It codes for CASSLVPGLAGGNTDTQYF. The whole variable domain, remainder taken from reference TRBV5-1 and TRBJ2-3, is KAGVTQTPRYLIKTRGQQVTLSCSPISGHRSVSWYQQTPGQGLQFLFEYFSETQRNKGNFPGRFSGRQFSNSRSEMNVSTLELGDSALYLCASSLVPGLAGGNTDTQYFGPGTRLTVL.

The chain recombines TRBV5-1 with TRBJ2-5; TRBD2 aligns across 8 bases. With V trimmed by 2 bases and J by 1 base, 4 bases remained unmatched. This CDR3 spans 15 amino acids. Germline-derived CDR1 and CDR2 are SGHRS and YFSETQ. The DNA for the CDR3 is TGCGCCAGCAGCTTCGGGACTAGAGGCCAAGAGACCCAGTACTTC. As protein: CASSFGTRGQETQYF.

This rearrangement joins TRBV20-1 to TRBJ1-5; a weak D match, TRBD1 (5 bases). Looked up from germline, CDR1 is DFQATT and CDR2 is SNEGSKA (reference sequence). V lost 3 bases and J 1 base, leaving 13 bases between the germline ends. The CDR3 runs to 15 residues. In nucleotides, the CDR3 is TGCAGTGCTAGCCCCTTCCGGGACAGCAATCAGCCCCAGCATTTT. It encodes CSASPFRDSNQPQHF.

V and J are TRBV7-8 and TRBJ2-1; no firm D call. The CDR3 has 13 residues. Germline V gene lookup returns CDR1 SGHVS and CDR2 FQNEAQ. Trimming removed 1 base from V and 10 bases from J, with 11 bases in between. In DNA form, the CDR3 reads TGTGCCAGCAGCTTAGACTGGGTCGGGGAGCAGTTCTTC. Its translation is CASSLDWVGEQFF.

This chain uses TRBV5-1 with TRBJ1-2; the match to TRBD1 covers 7 bases. Germline CDR1 and CDR2: SGHRS and YFSETQ. V shed 0 bases, J shed 6 bases, and the junction held 5 bases outside the gene matches. The CDR3 sequence is 14 residues long. This CDR3 reads CASSLGNRGDGYTF. The CDR3 DNA reads TGCGCCAGCAGCTTGGGAAACAGGGGAGATGGCTACACCTTC.

This clonotype has just a few counts. Here the CDR3 reads CASSLGEERRAFF. CDR3 nucleotide sequence: TGTGCCAGCAGCTTGGGAGAGGAAAGGAGGGCTTTCTTT. The chain carries TRBV5-4 and TRBJ1-1; D not resolved. Trimming took 0 bases from V and 11 from J, leaving 14 bases between them. Germline CDR1 SGHNT, CDR2 YYREEE (reference sequence). The CDR3 spans 13 residues. The complete variable domain, with remaining parts taken from reference TRBV5-4 and TRBJ1-1, reads ETGVTQSPTHLIKTRGQQVTLRCSSQSGHNTVSWYQQALGQGPQFIFQYYREEENGRGNFPPRFSGLQFPNYSSELNVNALELDDSALYLCASSLGEERRAFFGQGTRLTVV.

This clonotype appeared a few times. V usage is TRBV6-5 and J usage is TRBJ1-1, with D possibly being TRBD1 (5 bases). V shed 8 bases and J shed 5 bases, with 9 bases lying between them. Germline CDR1 reads MNHEY; CDR2 reads SVGAGI. The CDR3 has 11 amino acids. The CDR3 loop is CASLGGTEAFF. CDR3 in DNA: TGTGCCAGCCTTGGGGGGACTGAAGCTTTCTTT.

The chain is built from TRBV3-1 and TRBJ2-3; D may match TRBD1 or TRBD2 (5 bases each). CDR3 length equals 14 residues. V was shortened by 1 base and J by 5 bases, with 10 bases between the two germline ends. The V gene's germline CDR1 is LGHDT and CDR2 YNNKEL (reference sequence). The CDR3 region is CASSQGDAGDTQYF. For the CDR3, the DNA is TGTGCCAGCAGCCAAGGGGACGCCGGAGATACGCAGTATTTT.

The chain recombines TRBV29-1 with TRBJ1-2; 8 bases line up with TRBD1. Germline-derived CDR1 and CDR2 are SQVTM and ANQGSEA. CDR3 length equals 13 residues. The junction had 8 bases not matched to a gene; V was cut back by 7 bases and J by 4 bases. In nucleotides, the CDR3 is TGCAGCGCCCAGGGGGCTGTGGGCTATGGCTACACCTTC. It codes for CSAQGAVGYGYTF.

This clonotype has only a few counts. This chain's CDR3 is CASSGLQETQYF. DNA for the CDR3: TGTGCCAGCTCAGGATTACAAGAGACCCAGTACTTC. The chain couples TRBV18 to TRBJ2-5; D is uncertain. Trimming took off 5 bases at V and 2 bases at J, with 6 bases between the two ends. The V gene's germline CDR1 is KGHSH and CDR2 LQKENI. This CDR3 has 12 residues.